Listed below are T cell receptor beta chains from one sample, sequenced in a study of human T cells and chemical hapten exposure. TCRdb reanalysed the RACE reads using MiXCR and keeps one entry per CDR3 protein. Of under 85,000 distinct CDR3 sequences detected, 10% appear once; the ten largest clones hold around 1.5%. The sample in question was whole blood, obtained in connection with sensitization to the hapten diphenylcyclopropenone (DPC). All receptors derive from a woman in her forties or fifties with alopecia areata. Some clones in this sample may be carry-over from other donors' samples. CDR3s include the opening cysteine and the closing phenylalanine or tryptophan. The order of the fields is CDR3 length, V gene, J gene, CDR3 protein.

cdr3_length: 14
v_call: TRBV9
j_call: TRBJ2-7
cdr3_aa: CASSPWDRGREQYF

cdr3_length: 16
v_call: TRBV5-6
j_call: TRBJ2-1
cdr3_aa: CASSFPLAGVSNEQFF

cdr3_length: 12
v_call: TRBV29-1
j_call: TRBJ2-3
cdr3_aa: CSVEELFDTQYF

cdr3_length: 13
v_call: TRBV9
j_call: TRBJ2-3
cdr3_aa: CASKQGGTDTQYF

cdr3_length: 13
v_call: TRBV11-3
j_call: TRBJ1-5
cdr3_aa: CASSLRPNQPQHF

cdr3_length: 14
v_call: TRBV11-2
j_call: TRBJ2-7
cdr3_aa: CASSLGTSDYEQYF

cdr3_length: 16
v_call: TRBV4-2
j_call: TRBJ1-1
cdr3_aa: CASSQEFSRMNTEAFF

cdr3_length: 12
v_call: TRBV20-1
j_call: TRBJ1-5
cdr3_aa: CSAGGGQQPQHF

cdr3_length: 12
v_call: TRBV12-3/TRBV12-4
j_call: TRBJ2-1
cdr3_aa: CASSFHLNEQFF

cdr3_length: 15
v_call: TRBV2
j_call: TRBJ2-2
cdr3_aa: CASVLGQGPTGELFF

cdr3_length: 12
v_call: TRBV10-3
j_call: TRBJ2-7
cdr3_aa: CAISEIPYEQYF

cdr3_length: 11
v_call: TRBV25-1
j_call: TRBJ1-1
cdr3_aa: CASRERSEAFF

cdr3_length: 13
v_call: TRBV29-1
j_call: TRBJ2-2
cdr3_aa: CSVGTHSTGELFF

cdr3_length: 15
v_call: TRBV7-9
j_call: TRBJ2-3
cdr3_aa: CASSSSGRLADTQYF

cdr3_length: 13
v_call: TRBV3-1
j_call: TRBJ1-1
cdr3_aa: CASSQDRAHEAFF

cdr3_length: 12
v_call: TRBV7-2
j_call: TRBJ1-6
cdr3_aa: CASNGDNSPLHF

cdr3_length: 17
v_call: TRBV7-3
j_call: TRBJ2-6
cdr3_aa: CASSSNNRGAGANVLTF

cdr3_length: 13
v_call: TRBV29-1
j_call: TRBJ1-2
cdr3_aa: CSVVLAGGYGYTF

cdr3_length: 15
v_call: TRBV18
j_call: TRBJ1-5
cdr3_aa: CASSRGTGGNQPQHF

cdr3_length: 13
v_call: TRBV29-1
j_call: TRBJ1-6
cdr3_aa: CSVRFKDNSPLHF

cdr3_length: 15
v_call: TRBV6-2/TRBV6-3
j_call: TRBJ2-7
cdr3_aa: CASSYSRAITYEQYF

cdr3_length: 15
v_call: TRBV9
j_call: TRBJ2-7
cdr3_aa: CASSASGTVSYEQYF

cdr3_length: 17
v_call: TRBV7-9
j_call: TRBJ1-5
cdr3_aa: CASSLSGQGGSNQPQHF

cdr3_length: 12
v_call: TRBV29-1
j_call: TRBJ2-5
cdr3_aa: CSVDRNQETQYF

cdr3_length: 14
v_call: TRBV6-2/TRBV6-3
j_call: TRBJ2-7
cdr3_aa: CASSSGQGSYEQYF

cdr3_length: 13
v_call: TRBV5-1
j_call: TRBJ2-4
cdr3_aa: CASADRTEGIQYF